This TCR beta chain was retrieved from a study of cytomegalovirus exposure and HLA in healthy donors (dated by TCRdb to the late 2010s). Broadly, across the study: An earlier analysis of a few hundred of the donors reported about 280 Gb of sequence data and around 100 million unique TCR beta sequences obtained from roughly 170 million T cells. The later analysis used no new phenotypic data to find candidate immune exposures, relying instead on TCR beta sequences and their occurrence across donors. Besides the first cohort of more than 650 subjects, a separate validation cohort made up of over 95 different subjects was used. Of the 398 genotyped donors, approximately 83% fell in the genetic ancestry cluster associated with self-reported Caucasian donors. A later analysis re-examined previously published TCR beta repertoires from several hundred donors and added high-resolution HLA genotyping to investigate patterns of TCR occurrence. The study profiled the T cell repertoires of hundreds of subjects by immunosequencing and related them to cytomegalovirus serostatus. About 5 DR-DQ haplotypes were handled as single units for association and clustering, since linkage in the cohort was strong. An early release covering roughly 600 HLA-typed donors comprised around 300 gigabases of sequencing data and approximately 80 million unique TCR sequences. In a later genetic analysis, genome-wide SNP genotypes for about three fifths of the 666 donors were used, and that subset was treated as a discovery cohort. Donor age, sex, ethnicity and CMV serostatus were compiled together with the repertoire data. An earlier analysis of nearly 600 of the donors applied high-throughput TCR beta sequencing to assess whether each TCR beta V gene segment acted as functional or pseudogenic. HLA typing included class I and class II loci at four-digit resolution. High-throughput TCR immunosequencing, statistical association of individual TCRs with disease status, and machine learning were combined to predict cytomegalovirus infection status. The study aimed to test whether cataloging public T cell receptors could reveal signatures of past pathogen exposure. Every discovery cohort repertoire had been produced on one sequencing platform. Among about 400 genotyped donors of the cohort, an average of around 250,000 unique TCR beta nucleotide sequences was sequenced per donor, of which roughly 17% were non-productive. The number of typed donors differed by locus: about 629-630 for A, B, C, DRB1 and DQB1; some 540 for DQA1; 606 for DPA1; and about 470 for DPB1. Results and caveats for the whole study, not just this receptor: Because counts were too low, roughly 18 rarely observed V segments, including chromosome 9 orphons, were left out of the earlier analysis of 500 to 650 of the donors. The 87-base-pair reads could not distinguish some IMGT-functional V segments, including TRBV6-2 and TRBV6-3, so those segments were excluded. V-gene and J-gene trimming of TCR beta chains was associated with a missense DCLRE1C variant in a later genetic analysis, and the association was replicated in an independent cohort. A later analysis found that most CMV-associated TCR beta chains appeared HLA-restricted, with HLA associations seemingly driven largely by CMV exposure. The classifier was reported to diagnose cytomegalovirus status with high specificity and sensitivity in both the original and validation cohorts. In an earlier analysis of around 600 of the donors, most TCR beta V segments were observed in productive rearrangements about 87% or about 30% of the time, broadly matching IMGT annotations. In vitro tests confirmed that a few of the cytomegalovirus-associated TCR beta chains recognize cytomegalovirus antigens. Correlated functional status among segregating V segments might be attributable to linkage disequilibrium, but an unknown experimental factor could not be ruled out. Sequencing depth was assumed to be roughly uniform across donors in the presence/absence analyses, though that assumption may not hold. In a later analysis, more than 15,000 TCR beta sequences were associated with specific HLA alleles at a false discovery rate of 0.05. Most TCR sequences were seen in very few donors, while some public TCRs were found in many individuals. When HLA alleles, especially DR and DQ, strongly co-occurred, TCR associations were difficult to assign to individual alleles. A later genetic analysis reported fewer N-insertions in productive TCRs among donors in an Asian-associated ancestry cluster than the roughly 650-donor mean. CMV serostatus was the only immune exposure information available for the cohort. The study listed approximately 150 TCR beta chains as associated with cytomegalovirus. The authors suggested that the approach could potentially be extended to other disease states and immunological phenotypes. Only TCR beta chains were sequenced in this cohort, and the absence of alpha or paired-chain data limited detectable features. According to a later analysis, TCR association rates differed among HLA loci, with DRB1 alleles showing the most associated TCRs and HLA-C alleles showing the fewest. A later analysis found that HLA-associated TCR beta chains were more clonally expanded and had lower generation probabilities than equally common non-associated chains. A group of highly shared sequence variants was considered likely to be a technical artifact of the sequencing pipeline. A further reported finding was that TCR beta sequences accurately predicted the HLA-A and HLA-B alleles for most subjects in the first cohort. In a later analysis, several top co-occurrence clusters were reported to appear linked to parvovirus B19, influenza, CMV and Epstein-Barr virus. HLA typing was unavailable for some donors at each locus, so association tests used only the typed subset.

The germline V gene provides CDR1 ENHRY and CDR2 SYGVKD. Including the terminal cysteine and phenylalanine, the CDR3 comprises 12 residues. Only CDR3 DNA is held: 36 bases, read in frame from base 1. The V end loses 10 bases and the J end loses 3 bases, and a stretch of 12 bases separates them. Library generation was performed with the immunoSEQ multiplex PCR assay. The multiplex PCR relied on a mix of 60 forward primers for TCR Vbeta segments and 13 reverse primers for TCR Jbeta segments. The CDR3 region of rearranged TCR beta genes was amplified from genomic DNA by a multiplex PCR assay. The amplified TCR beta libraries were sequenced on the Illumina HiSeq System as 87-base-pair reads. In the source study's methods: In a later analysis, tens of millions of unique TCR beta chains were counted across the roughly 670 repertoires, and roughly 11 million of these chains were shared by at least two donors. A nearest-neighbor algorithm error-corrected the raw reads and collapsed the reads into unique sequences, merging closely related sequences to remove PCR and sequencing errors. Alignment of CDR3 sequences to IMGT reference sequences was used to assign V, D and J gene segments. Each retained sequence needed at least a six-nucleotide match to both a V gene segment and a J gene segment. Rearrangements were classified as productive when the CDR3 lacked stop codons and remained in frame with V and J, and all other rearrangements were classified as non-productive. CDR3 was defined according to IMGT convention as the region running from the second conserved V-encoded cysteine to the conserved J-encoded phenylalanine. The earlier analysis of 500 to 650 of the donors excluded any sequence lacking an unambiguous match to a single V gene segment. An earlier analysis of almost 600 of the donors classified V segments as functional when productive rearrangements were above 56.7% and as segregating when the standard deviation between donors was above 5%. A statistical classification framework was built for diagnosing cytomegalovirus status from the catalog of TCR beta chain sequences. In a later analysis, V and J genes were assigned by comparing TCR nucleotide sequences against IMGT/GENE-DB human TR gene sequences. The TCRdist pipeline was used in a later analysis to assign CDR3 sequences and most-parsimonious VDJ recombination scenarios. In a later analysis, each TCR beta chain was defined by its CDR3 amino acid sequence together with its V-gene family, and reads lacking a unique V-gene family were excluded. A later analysis removed 500 to 600 highly shared, low-generation-probability nucleotide sequences to deal with suspected cross-contamination and a sequencing artifact. For each public chain, a later analysis derived a clonal expansion index from normalized ranks of inferred template counts within each repertoire. In a later analysis, generation probabilities were computed with a VDJ recombination model fitted to out-of-frame rearrangements, and the resulting probabilities were checked against IGoR. Hypergeometric tests were used in a later analysis to score TCR-TCR, TCR-HLA and TCR-CMV co-occurrence, with a repertoire-size bias correction applied to the TCR pairs. A later analysis estimated false discovery rates by permuting HLA or CMV assignments 20 times. In a later analysis, co-occurring TCRs were grouped using DBSCAN, with TCRdist sequence similarity added in when clustering inside HLA-allele-positive subsets. For co-occurrence clustering, repertoires with fewer than 30,000 or more than 120,000 public chains were excluded, along with 5 or 6 repertoires with anomalous nucleotide sharing. TCRdb took over this immuneACCESS table, retaining in-frame rearrangements with V and J assigned. Such tables are incomplete; in checked studies, under half of the missing clones stem from an unresolved V gene, and the remainder is unexplained. That table furnishes V, J and clone size, whereas the DNA furnished D and trimming. Here the sample has about 91,000 clones; about two thirds occur a single time. Approximately 2.2% of the sample lies in the top ten.

In total, 630 or so healthy bone marrow donors made up the cohort. At the time of sampling, every cohort member was nominally healthy, though immune exposures that went unrecorded were likely present. Of the approximately 700 cohort members, 289 had a positive CMV serostatus and about 400 had a negative one, while no CMV serostatus was recorded for the donor. A peripheral blood sample was collected from each donor, and TCR beta sequencing was performed on peripheral blood mononuclear cells. Genomic DNA was extracted from the blood cell samples with the Qiagen DNeasy Blood Extraction Kit. Comment on this clone: The antigen it recognizes is unknown. No much larger clone is present one base from it, and per-base qualities are unavailable.

This sequence originates from a human donor in good health. The chain employs TRBV10-3 and TRBJ1-1; the D segment could be TRBD1, given 5 matching bases. The source material was PBMCs. The CDR3 reads CATNLGDTEAFF. The DNA reads TGTGCCACGAACCTAGGGGACACTGAAGCTTTCTTT.